The text below deals with one TCR beta chain. Its cognate antigen is unknown. The CDR3 contains 13 residues. Germline V gene sequence: CDR1 SQVTM, CDR2 ANQGSEA. TCRdb reprocessed the 5' RACE reads and keeps a single row for each CDR3 protein, giving no DNA. The ten top clones account for more than 3.5%, within a sample of about 260,000 distinct CDR3 sequences. The sample comes from a study of T cells expressing NK-cell markers. As for the study in general: Sorted CD3+CD56+NKG2C+, CD3+CD56+NKG2C- and CD3+CD56-NKG2C+ T-cell subsets were beta-chain profiled.

Study-level findings and limits: Six or seven donors carried dominant NKG2C+ clonotypes that made up roughly 1.0-7.0% of their CD8+ T cells. HCMV specificity of expanded NKG2C+ T cell clones remained unclear. Once again these clonotypes came out on top in the CD3+CD56-NKG2C+ fraction of several donors.

The rearrangement joins TRBV29-1 to TRBJ2-3; TCRdb's D gene call, TRBD1, goes unchecked for lack of DNA. The receptor was isolated from a woman aged 18-69 years in good health. The sample comprised blood T cells: a sorted CD56 or NKG2C T cell subset, CD4+ or CD8+ T cells, or bulk PBMC T cells (not recorded which). The CDR3 loop is CSVEAGSTDTQYF.